Following are 23 T cell receptor beta chains from one sample sequenced in a study of cytomegalovirus exposure and HLA in healthy donors. This PCR relied on a set of 60 Vbeta primers and 13 Jbeta primers. Clones were read by immunoSEQ multiplex PCR, and TCRdb kept only the in-frame ones, dropping some. The sample lists approximately 53,000 clones, 75% to 80% occurring once. Sequencing was carried out using PBMCs. These receptors were obtained from a woman aged 40 to 50 in good health and CMV-seropositive.

The chain is built from TRBV6-1 and TRBJ1-1, with a tentative D call TRBD1 (6 bases). The CDR3 sequence is 15 residues long. V was shortened by 8 bases and J by 0 bases, with 16 bases between the two germline ends. In germline, CDR1 is MNHNS, CDR2 SASEGT. The CDR3 coding sequence is TGTGCCAGCGGCCGGGACACCCTACTGAACACTGAAGCTTTCTTT. Protein: CASGRDTLLNTEAFF.

V usage is TRBV7-2 and J usage is TRBJ2-1; 11 positions agree with TRBD2. The CDR3 loop spans 16 amino acids. The trim removed 4 bases at V and 6 bases at J, leaving 8 bases unmatched. CDR1 is SGHTA, CDR2 FQGNSA, per germline. As DNA, the CDR3 is TGTGCCAGCAGCTCCCTTACTAGCGGGGGAGGCAATGAGCAGTTCTTC. Its protein is CASSSLTSGGGNEQFF.

The gene calls are TRBV4-3 and TRBJ2-3; no reliable D call. Per the germline V gene, CDR1 is LGHNA and CDR2 is YSLEER. The germline V and J ends were trimmed by 0 bases and 2 bases, with 9 bases remaining between them. There are 15 residues in the CDR3. The CDR3 sequence is CASSQEEQSTDTQYF. CDR3 bases: TGCGCCAGCAGCCAAGAAGAACAGTCCACAGATACGCAGTATTTT.

The chain has TRBV19 and TRBJ1-5; 10 bases agree with TRBD1. The CDR3 is 15 amino acids. With 11 bases clipped from V and 3 bases from J, the junction kept 10 bases outside the gene matches. From germline, CDR1 is LNHDA and CDR2 SQIVND (reference sequence). The CDR3: CASQTGTGANQPQHF. CDR3 sequence (DNA): TGTGCCTCCCAGACCGGGACAGGGGCCAATCAGCCCCAGCATTTT.

The V call is TRBV6-6, the J call TRBJ2-7, with D uncertain. Germline assignment: CDR1 MNHNY and CDR2 SVGAGI (reference sequence). Trimming stripped 8 bases from V and 4 bases from J, with 12 bases between. This CDR3 comprises 12 residues. The DNA for the CDR3 is TGTGCCAGCGCCGGGTCTCGGTACGAGCAGTACTTC. Translation gives CASAGSRYEQYF.

This chain uses TRBV30 with TRBJ1-2; 10 positions match TRBD1. Germline V gene lookup returns CDR1 GTSNPN and CDR2 SVGIG (reference sequence). V shed 0 bases, J shed 4 bases, and the junction held 14 bases outside the gene matches. The CDR3 loop spans 18 amino acids. The CDR3: CAWSVTGTGVSSSYGYTF. In DNA form, the CDR3 reads TGTGCCTGGAGTGTGACCGGGACAGGGGTCAGCAGCAGCTATGGCTACACCTTC.

This chain links TRBV20-1 with TRBJ2-1; D may be TRBD2 (5 bases). The V end was cut by 1 base, the J end by 10 bases, with 8 bases between. The germline CDR1 and CDR2 sequences are DFQATT and SNEGSKA (reference sequence). This CDR3 comprises 11 residues. In DNA form, the CDR3 reads TGCAGTGCTAGAGCTCCGGGGGAGCAGTTCTTC. Its protein product is CSARAPGEQFF.

This clone was seen only a few times. The gene calls are TRBV5-1 and TRBJ1-3; 7 bases are shared with TRBD1. The trim removed 4 bases at V and 2 bases at J, leaving 6 bases unmatched. Germline CDR1 SGHRS, CDR2 YFSETQ. The CDR3 loop spans 15 amino acids. In nucleotides, the CDR3 is TGCGCCAGCAGCCTCATGACAGGGACTGGAAACACCATATATTTT. This sequence encodes CASSLMTGTGNTIYF.

The rearrangement joins TRBV15 to TRBJ2-3; TRBD1 matches at 11 bases. This CDR3 has 16 residues. The V gene's germline CDR1 is LNHNV and CDR2 YYDKDF (reference sequence). The ends lost 0 bases at V and 4 bases at J; junction bases unmatched: 3. This CDR3 is CATSRDRTGGADTQYF. DNA for the CDR3: TGTGCCACCAGCAGAGATAGGACAGGGGGCGCAGATACGCAGTATTTT.

J is TRBJ2-1 and V is TRBV7-9, with D possibly matching TRBD2 (6 bases). Germline CDR1 reads SEHNR; CDR2 reads FQNEAQ (reference sequence). V was shortened by 6 bases and J by 8 bases, with 23 bases between the two germline ends. CDR3 length: 16 amino acids. The CDR3 here is CASSSLSGGLVDEQFF. In DNA, the CDR3 is TGTGCCAGCAGTAGTCTATCCGGGGGTTTGGTGGATGAGCAGTTCTTC.

The rearrangement uses TRBV7-8 and TRBJ2-5; 10 nucleotides line up with TRBD2. CDR1 and CDR2 from the germline V gene are SGHVS and FQNEAQ. The CDR3 has 15 residues. J lost 13 bases, V lost 1 base, and 12 bases had no gene match. The CDR3 here is CASSLEGLAFAPWYF. Written as DNA, the CDR3 is TGTGCCAGCAGCTTAGAGGGACTAGCGTTCGCCCCGTGGTACTTC.

The chain is built from TRBV15 and TRBJ2-3; a weak D match, TRBD1 (5 bases). Trimming stripped 5 bases from V and 5 bases from J, with 8 bases between. The CDR3 has 12 amino acids. CDR1 and CDR2 (germline): LNHNV, YYDKDF (reference sequence). The CDR3 DNA follows: TGTGCCACCAGCCAAGGGGTAGATACGCAGTATTTT. Translating gives CATSQGVDTQYF.

This clone occurred a few times. This chain joins TRBV6-5 and TRBJ1-6, with D possibly being TRBD1 (6 bases). The CDR3 runs to 16 residues. The germline gives CDR1 MNHEY, CDR2 SVGAGI. Trimming took off 2 bases at V and 7 bases at J, with 15 bases between the two ends. DNA for the CDR3: TGTGCCAGCAGTTACCACGGGAACCAGGGGAATTCACCCCTCCACTTT. This encodes CASSYHGNQGNSPLHF.

This clone was recorded only once. V usage is TRBV4-1 and J usage is TRBJ1-5, with 8 bases fitting TRBD1. The V and J ends lost 3 bases and 2 bases, in that order; junction bases with no gene match: 9. This CDR3 is 17 amino acids long. The germline V gene has CDR1 MGHRA and CDR2 YSYEKL. The CDR3 coding sequence is TGCGCCAGCAGCCAGGCAGGGGGCGCTTTGGGCAATCAGCCCCAGCATTTT. Translating gives CASSQAGGALGNQPQHF.

The chain employs TRBV18 and TRBJ1-1; TRBD1 is a possible D gene (6 bases). Germline V CDR1 and CDR2: KGHSH, LQKENI. Trimming took 3 bases from V and 7 from J, leaving 15 bases between them. The CDR3 has 14 amino acids. The CDR3 DNA is TGTGCCAGCTCACCGGGTACAGGGCTGGTTGAAGCTTTCTTT. This codes for CASSPGTGLVEAFF.

This clone has a single count. The rearrangement joins TRBV6-5 to TRBJ1-2; D remains unclear. The CDR3 extends over 14 amino acids. Germline CDR1 is MNHEY and CDR2 is SVGAGI. The V end was cut by 0 bases, the J end by 2 bases, with 7 bases between. The CDR3 DNA sequence: TGTGCCAGCAGTTACTCGCGATTGAACTATGGCTACACCTTC. Translated, it gives CASSYSRLNYGYTF.

V gene TRBV28 combines with J gene TRBJ1-2, with 7 bases identical to TRBD1. Trimming cost V 5 bases and J 8 bases; bases outside gene matches: 5. The CDR3 consists of 12 residues. The germline V gene has CDR1 MDHEN and CDR2 SYDVKM. The CDR3, as DNA: TGTGCCAGCAGTAGGAGGACAGGCGGCTACACCTTC. Protein: CASSRRTGGYTF.

This chain joins TRBV7-2 and TRBJ2-5, with D possibly matching TRBD1 (7 bases). CDR3 size: 15 residues. The germline gives CDR1 SGHTA, CDR2 FQGNSA. Trimming took off 5 bases at V and 5 bases at J, with 18 bases between the two ends. DNA for the CDR3: TGTGCCAGCAGCCCCTCAGGGGGGACCGTTGAGACCCAGTACTTC. Translated, it gives CASSPSGGTVETQYF.

This clone was seen only a few times. The gene calls are TRBV6-4 and TRBJ1-5; D uncertain. The V gene lost 3 bases and the J gene lost 4 bases, with 7 bases spanning the gap. Germline V CDR1 and CDR2: MRHNA, SNTAGT. CDR3 length equals 13 residues. The CDR3 DNA follows: TGTGCCAGCAGTGAGGGGAGTAATCAGCCCCAGCATTTT. This codes for CASSEGSNQPQHF.

In its sample, this clone was seen once. This chain uses TRBV2 with TRBJ2-5, with 7 positions matching TRBD1. J gave up 5 bases and V 4 bases, and 7 bases lay outside the gene matches. Germline V lookup: CDR1 SNHLY, CDR2 FYNNEI. This CDR3 spans 14 amino acids. The CDR3 reads CASSGRGGGETQYF. The CDR3 DNA sequence: TGTGCCAGCAGTGGGAGAGGGGGCGGGGAGACCCAGTACTTC.

This clone appeared a single time. The chain uses TRBV7-2 and TRBJ1-3; D is ambiguous. This CDR3 has 14 amino acids. V shed 7 bases and J shed 2 bases, with 12 bases lying between them. Germline CDR1 and CDR2: SGHTA and FQGNSA. The CDR3 DNA follows: TGTGCCAGCACCGCATTTACGGCTGGAAACACCATATATTTT. It codes for CASTAFTAGNTIYF.

This clone was seen a few times. The chain joins TRBV5-1 to TRBJ1-2; TRBD1 might be the D (5 bases). The germline V and J ends were trimmed by 1 base and 6 bases, with 13 bases remaining between them. CDR1 SGHRS and CDR2 YFSETQ come from the germline V gene. There are 14 residues in the CDR3. The CDR3 loop is CASSLLGQDNGYTF. The CDR3 DNA follows: TGCGCCAGCAGCTTGTTAGGACAAGATAATGGCTACACCTTC.

This clone came up a few times. The V gene is TRBV6-5, the J gene TRBJ1-6; 7 bases align to TRBD1. The germline CDR1 and CDR2 sequences are MNHEY and SVGAGI. The CDR3 sequence is 15 residues long. V shed 4 bases, J shed 10 bases, and the junction held 10 bases outside the gene matches. In DNA form, the CDR3 reads TGTGCCAGCAGTTTGGGGACAGCCGCTAGATCACCCCTCCACTTT. It yields the protein CASSLGTAARSPLHF.